This TCR beta chain was observed in a study of persistence of HIV-infected CD4 T cells. The V gene lost 2 bases and the J gene lost 5 bases, with 7 bases spanning the gap. This CDR3 region has 12 residues. Germline CDR1 reads KGHSH; CDR2 reads LQKENI. The libraries were made with immunoSEQ version 4 in survey mode. TCRdb's copy holds only in-frame clones and misses some; the assay was immunoSEQ multiplex PCR. The data hold about 40,000 clones, with 75% to 85% observed a single time. Note on this clone: Antigen: not known.

An overlapping HIV-1 Gag peptide pool stimulated these cells at 0.95 to 1 ug/peptide/mL. CD40L/CD69 double-negative CD45RO-high memory CD4+ T cells were collected. This specimen was CD4+ T cells sorted from PBMCs after approximately 20-hour stimulation, taken from a patient who received antiretroviral therapy. The gene calls are TRBV18 and TRBJ2-7; D call uncertain. The source of this sequence is an adult man with HIV who was CMV-seropositive. The CDR3 loop is CASSPGTDEQYF. Written as DNA, the CDR3 is TGTGCCAGCTCACCAGGCACGGACGAGCAGTACTTC.